The 10 T cell receptor beta chains reported below all come from one sample, sequenced in a study of blood T cell repertoires in COVID-19. The repertoire was sequenced with immunoSEQ multiplex PCR; TCRdb's copy has only in-frame clones and lacks some. The table has 150,000 to 200,000 clones, approximately 92% seen once. Input material: peripheral blood. These receptor sequences come from a woman between 50 and 59 years old with acute or convalescent COVID-19.

V and J are TRBV4-2 and TRBJ1-1; possibly TRBD1 for D (5 bases). Germline V gene data show CDR1 as LGHNA and CDR2 as YNFKEQ. The CDR3 is 17 residues long. Trimming removed 0 bases at V and 2 bases at J, with 16 bases between. For the CDR3, the DNA is TGTGCCAGCAGCCAAGATGGGGCCCTGGGGTCCAACACTGAAGCTTTCTTT. It yields the protein CASSQDGALGSNTEAFF.

This clone turned up a few times. The gene calls are TRBV3-1 (or the pseudogene TRBV3-2) and TRBJ1-6; 9 bases are a match to TRBD1. V lost 4 bases and J lost 7; bases outside the gene matches: 8. Germline CDR1 reads LGHDT; CDR2 reads YNNKEL (reference sequence). The CDR3 extends over 16 amino acids. The CDR3 bases are TGTGCCAGCAGCCGATGGCCTGGACAGGGGAATTCACCCCTCCACTTT. Translated, it gives CASSRWPGQGNSPLHF.

The chain has TRBV21-1 and TRBJ2-2; the table's D call TRBD2 went unverified against the DNA. TRBV21-1 is assigned pseudogene status. CDR3 size: 15 residues. In DNA form, the CDR3 reads TGTGCCAGCAGCCTCCGGACTGGTTTTACCGGGGAGCTGTTTTTT. This encodes CASSLRTGFTGELFF.

J is TRBJ2-2 and V is TRBV19; D is possibly TRBD1 (6 bases). Trimming took 8 bases from V and 6 from J, leaving 13 bases between them. This CDR3 spans 13 amino acids. CDR1 and CDR2 from the germline V gene are LNHDA and SQIVND (reference sequence). CDR3 sequence (DNA): TGTGCCAGTCGGTACAGGGTCTCCGGGGAGCTGTTTTTT. Translating it yields CASRYRVSGELFF.

V gene TRBV6-1 combines with J gene TRBJ2-7, with no clear D. Germline assignment: CDR1 MNHNS and CDR2 SASEGT. This CDR3 has 14 residues. Between the trimmed V and J ends, which lost 2 bases and 0 bases, there was a span of 8 bases. Written as DNA, the CDR3 is TGTGCCAGCAGTGAATTACCGAGCTCCTACGAGCAGTACTTC. It encodes CASSELPSSYEQYF.

The V gene is TRBV3-1 (or the pseudogene TRBV3-2), the J gene TRBJ1-5; no reliable D call. Germline CDR1 reads LGHDT; CDR2 reads YNNKEL (reference sequence). Deletions cut 5 bases from V and 0 bases from J, with 11 bases between. This CDR3 is built from 15 residues. The CDR3 loop is CASSDGVYSNQPQHF. CDR3 DNA: TGTGCCAGCAGCGACGGGGTGTATAGCAATCAGCCCCAGCATTTT.

The CDR3 DNA is TGTGCCAGCAGCGTAGAGCCCCAGGGGAACACTGAAGCTTTCTTT. This codes for CASSVEPQGNTEAFF. The chain has TRBV9 and TRBJ1-1; D perhaps matches TRBD1 (5 bases). Trimming stripped 0 bases from V and 1 base from J, with 10 bases between. Germline-derived CDR1 and CDR2 are SGDLS and YYNGEE. This CDR3 region has 15 residues.

V gene TRBV2 combines with J gene TRBJ1-5, with D tentatively TRBD1 (6 bases). The germline V gene has CDR1 SNHLY and CDR2 FYNNEI. The CDR3 totals 14 residues. V gave up 2 bases and J gave up 5 bases, with 10 bases separating them. CDR3 sequence (DNA): TGTGCCAGCAGTGAACAGGGGCGGGATCAGCCCCAGCATTTT. It encodes CASSEQGRDQPQHF.

The chain uses TRBV29-1 and TRBJ1-1, with 8 bases aligning to TRBD1. Germline-derived CDR1 and CDR2 are SQVTM and ANQGSEA. Unmatched junction bases numbered 4, after V lost 7 bases and J lost 0 bases. The CDR3 runs 13 residues. DNA of the CDR3: TGCAGCGCCGGACAGGGCTTGAACACTGAAGCTTTCTTT. This gives the protein CSAGQGLNTEAFF.

V gene TRBV3-1 (or the pseudogene TRBV3-2) combines with J gene TRBJ2-3; 7 bases map to TRBD2. Germline trimming cut 2 bases from V and 1 base from J; bases unmatched to any gene: 12. The germline CDR1 and CDR2 sequences are LGHDT and YNNKEL (reference sequence). The CDR3 loop spans 18 amino acids. The CDR3 reads CASSQPPRGVKGTDTQYF. CDR3 coding DNA: TGTGCCAGCAGCCAACCCCCTCGGGGGGTGAAGGGCACAGATACGCAGTATTTT.